Listed below are T cell receptor beta chains from one sample, sequenced in a study of OX40 agonist ivuxolimab in advanced cancers. Sequencing was performed with immunoSEQ multiplex PCR; in TCRdb, only in-frame clones are kept and a portion is missing. The sample records just over 90,000 clones, roughly 92% being singletons. Sequencing used CD4+ or CD8+ T cells sorted from blood, obtained in a trial of the OX40 agonist ivuxolimab. The source of these receptors is an adult with an advanced solid tumor such as melanoma, head and neck, liver or kidney cancer. The conserved cysteine and the conserved F or W are not part of the CDR3 here. A D gene is named only where the DNA matches it firmly.

CDR3 | V | D | J
ASSPFRGALDYGYT | TRBV18 | NA | TRBJ1-2
SVAGTGASYEQY | TRBV29-1 | TRBD1 | TRBJ2-7
ASSLGTSRTEAF | TRBV5-6 | NA | TRBJ1-1
ASSFRGTSGRIDEQF | TRBV5-4 | TRBD2 | TRBJ2-1
ASSQGFPPQQGSSYNEQF | TRBV4-1 | NA | TRBJ2-1
ASRRTSGSYNEQF | TRBV6-1 | TRBD2 | TRBJ2-1
ASSLLAGASYNEQF | TRBV7-9 | TRBD2 | TRBJ2-1
SVPGTTGELF | TRBV29-1 | NA | TRBJ2-2
ASSSGIGSSYEQY | TRBV6-5 | NA | TRBJ2-7
ASSLGASGRDTQY | TRBV28 | TRBD2 | TRBJ2-3
ASSTGLGYEQY | TRBV5-1 | TRBD2 | TRBJ2-7
ASSLGEGDGNYGYT | TRBV7-8 | NA | TRBJ1-2
ASSLDLLSLPGLYEQY | TRBV11-2 | NA | TRBJ2-7
ASSSSQGYEQY | TRBV4-3 | NA | TRBJ2-7
ASSLSAGVTDTQY | TRBV7-3 | NA | TRBJ2-3
ASSLVAGNREVNTEAF | TRBV7-6 | NA | TRBJ1-1
ASISGIGGSEQF | TRBV6-6 | NA | TRBJ2-1
ASSWGVGEQF | TRBV11-2 | NA | TRBJ2-1
ASSLGGATEAF | TRBV7-2 | NA | TRBJ1-1
ASSIDGTGVSYEQY | TRBV19 | TRBD1 | TRBJ2-7
ASSLTVGAGLESDTQY | TRBV7-3 | NA | TRBJ2-3
ASSPFRGKQGNTGELF | TRBV7-6 | NA | TRBJ2-2
ASSLTGGWPNEQF | TRBV6-4 | TRBD1 | NA
ASSLGQGRNEQY | TRBV9 | TRBD1 | TRBJ2-7